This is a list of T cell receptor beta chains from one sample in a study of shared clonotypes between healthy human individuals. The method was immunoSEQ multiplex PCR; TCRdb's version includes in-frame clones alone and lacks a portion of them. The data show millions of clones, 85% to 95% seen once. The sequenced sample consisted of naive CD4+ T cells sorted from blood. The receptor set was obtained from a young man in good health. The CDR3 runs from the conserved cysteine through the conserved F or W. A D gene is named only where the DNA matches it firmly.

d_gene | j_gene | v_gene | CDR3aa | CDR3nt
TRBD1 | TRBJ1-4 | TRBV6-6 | CASSYWQGANEKLFF | TGTGCCAGCAGTTACTGGCAGGGGGCTAATGAAAAACTGTTTTTT
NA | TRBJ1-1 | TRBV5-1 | CASSLVPGVETEAFF | TGCGCCAGCAGCTTGGTTCCGGGAGTGGAGACTGAAGCTTTCTTT
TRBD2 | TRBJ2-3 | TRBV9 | CASSGLAFNTDTQYF | TGTGCCAGCAGCGGACTAGCTTTCAACACAGATACGCAGTATTTT
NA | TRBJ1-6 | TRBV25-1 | CASTPRRNSPLHF | TGTGCCAGCACCCCTAGACGGAATTCACCCCTCCACTTT
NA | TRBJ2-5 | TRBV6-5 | CASSWLGQNQETQYF | TGTGCCAGCAGTTGGCTGGGACAAAATCAAGAGACCCAGTACTTC
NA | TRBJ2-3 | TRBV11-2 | CASSSQADTQYF | TGTGCCAGCAGCTCGCAGGCAGATACGCAGTATTTT
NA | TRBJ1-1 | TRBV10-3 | CATRSGLNTEAFF | TGTGCCACGAGGAGCGGATTGAACACTGAAGCTTTCTTT
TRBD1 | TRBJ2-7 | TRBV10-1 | CASSEGTAKKEQYF | TGCGCCAGCAGTGAGGGGACAGCCAAGAAGGAGCAGTACTTC
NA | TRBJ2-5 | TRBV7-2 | CASSSDSSTQYF | TGTGCCAGCAGCTCCGATAGTTCGACCCAGTACTTC
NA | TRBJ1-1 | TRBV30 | CAWSGGVVNTEAFF | TGTGCCTGGAGTGGGGGAGTGGTGAACACTGAAGCTTTCTTT
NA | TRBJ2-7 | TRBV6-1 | CASSGSGEQYF | TGTGCCAGCAGTGGATCCGGCGAGCAGTACTTC
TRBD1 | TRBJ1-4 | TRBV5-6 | CASSPPGTAFATNEKLFF | TGTGCCAGCAGCCCGCCCGGGACAGCCTTTGCAACTAATGAAAAACTGTTTTTT
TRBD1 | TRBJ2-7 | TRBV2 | CATAGTGWGEQYF | TGTGCCACAGCCGGGACAGGGTGGGGCGAGCAGTACTTC
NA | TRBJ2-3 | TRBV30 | CAWSVGGLVADTQYF | TGTGCCTGGAGTGTAGGAGGGTTGGTAGCAGATACGCAGTATTTT
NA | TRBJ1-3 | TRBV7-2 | CASSLPPGNTIYF | TGTGCCAGCAGCTTACCCCCAGGAAACACCATATATTTT
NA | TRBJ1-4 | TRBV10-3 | CAISENAAYNEKLFF | TGTGCCATCAGTGAGAATGCGGCGTATAATGAAAAACTGTTTTTT
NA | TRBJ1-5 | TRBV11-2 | CASSLAQHQPQHF | TGTGCCAGCAGTTTAGCCCAGCATCAGCCCCAGCATTTT
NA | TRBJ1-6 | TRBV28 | CASSPPVGVSSPLHF | TGTGCCAGCAGTCCGCCGGTAGGGGTGAGTTCACCCCTCCACTTT
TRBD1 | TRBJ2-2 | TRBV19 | CASRVTGLNTGELFF | TGTGCCAGTAGGGTGACAGGGCTAAACACCGGGGAGCTGTTTTTT
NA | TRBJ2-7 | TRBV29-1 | CSVGTPGLTYEQYF | TGCAGCGTCGGTACCCCGGGACTGACTTACGAGCAGTACTTC